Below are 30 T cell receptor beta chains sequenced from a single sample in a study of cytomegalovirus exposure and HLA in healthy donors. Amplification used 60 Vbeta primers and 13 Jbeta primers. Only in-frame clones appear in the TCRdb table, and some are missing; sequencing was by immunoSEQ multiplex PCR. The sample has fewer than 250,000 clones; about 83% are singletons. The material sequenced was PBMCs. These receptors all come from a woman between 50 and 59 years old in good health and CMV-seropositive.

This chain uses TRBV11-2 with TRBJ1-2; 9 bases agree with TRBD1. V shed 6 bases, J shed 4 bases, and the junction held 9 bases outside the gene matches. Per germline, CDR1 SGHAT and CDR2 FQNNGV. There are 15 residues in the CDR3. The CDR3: CASSYTGTGSYGYTF. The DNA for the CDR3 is TGTGCCAGCAGTTACACCGGGACAGGGTCCTATGGCTACACCTTC. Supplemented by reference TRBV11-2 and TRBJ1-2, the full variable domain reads EAGVAQSPRYKIIEKRQSVAFWCNPISGHATLYWYQQILGQGPKLLIQFQNNGVVDDSQLPKDRFSAERLKGVDSTLKIQPAKLEDSAVYLCASSYTGTGSYGYTFGSGTRLTVV.

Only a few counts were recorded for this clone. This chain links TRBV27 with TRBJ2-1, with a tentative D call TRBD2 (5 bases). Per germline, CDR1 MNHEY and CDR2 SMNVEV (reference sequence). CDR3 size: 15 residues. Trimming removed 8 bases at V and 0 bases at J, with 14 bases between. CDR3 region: CASGRAPSSYNEQFF. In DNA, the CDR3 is TGTGCCAGCGGGCGGGCCCCCAGCTCCTACAATGAGCAGTTCTTC.

Written as DNA, the CDR3 is TGTGCCAGCAGCTTGGTGGACTTGTTGAGCTCTGAAGCTTTCTTT. This translates into CASSLVDLLSSEAFF. The V gene is TRBV5-6, the J gene TRBJ1-1, with unresolved D. In germline, CDR1 is SGHDT, CDR2 YYEEEE. Trimming removed 0 bases from V and 6 bases from J, with 15 bases in between. The CDR3 length is 15 residues.

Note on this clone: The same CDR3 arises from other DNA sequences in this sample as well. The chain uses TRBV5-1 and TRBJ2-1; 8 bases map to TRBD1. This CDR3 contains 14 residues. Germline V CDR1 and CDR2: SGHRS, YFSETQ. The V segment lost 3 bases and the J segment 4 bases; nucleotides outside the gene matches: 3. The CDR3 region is CASSSGQGYNEQFF. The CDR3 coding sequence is TGCGCCAGCAGCTCCGGACAGGGTTACAATGAGCAGTTCTTC.

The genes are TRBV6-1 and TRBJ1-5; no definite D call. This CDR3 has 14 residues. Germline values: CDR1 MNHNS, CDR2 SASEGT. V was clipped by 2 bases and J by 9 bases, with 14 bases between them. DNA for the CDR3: TGTGCCAGCAGTGAATCCGGCGGTGCGTCGCCCCAGCATTTT. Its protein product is CASSESGGASPQHF.

For the CDR3, the DNA is TGTGCCAGCAGCGGTACAGGGGCCTACGAGCAGTACTTC. It yields the protein CASSGTGAYEQYF. This chain joins TRBV7-9 and TRBJ2-7, with TRBD1 matching over 7 bases. The length of the CDR3 is 13 residues. In germline, CDR1 is SEHNR, CDR2 FQNEAQ (reference sequence). With V trimmed by 5 bases and J by 2 bases, 3 bases remained unmatched. Combining the CDR3 with reference TRBV7-9 and TRBJ2-7 gives the whole variable domain DTGVSQNPRHKITKRGQNVTFRCDPISEHNRLYWYRQTLGQGPEFLTYFQNEAQLEKSRLLSDRFSAERPKGSFSTLEIQRTEQGDSAMYLCASSGTGAYEQYFGPGTRLTVT.

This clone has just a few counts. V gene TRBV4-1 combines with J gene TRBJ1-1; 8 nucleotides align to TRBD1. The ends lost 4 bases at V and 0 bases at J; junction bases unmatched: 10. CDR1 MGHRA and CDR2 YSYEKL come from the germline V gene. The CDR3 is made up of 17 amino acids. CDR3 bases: TGCGCCAGCAGCCTCGGACAGGGCTACGATATGAACACTGAAGCTTTCTTT. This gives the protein CASSLGQGYDMNTEAFF.

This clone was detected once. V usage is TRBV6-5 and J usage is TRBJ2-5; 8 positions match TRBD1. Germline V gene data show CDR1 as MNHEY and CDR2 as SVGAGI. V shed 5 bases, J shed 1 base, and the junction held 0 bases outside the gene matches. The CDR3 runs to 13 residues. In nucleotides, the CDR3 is TGTGCCAGCAGTGGGACAGGCCAAGAGACCCAGTACTTC. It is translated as CASSGTGQETQYF.

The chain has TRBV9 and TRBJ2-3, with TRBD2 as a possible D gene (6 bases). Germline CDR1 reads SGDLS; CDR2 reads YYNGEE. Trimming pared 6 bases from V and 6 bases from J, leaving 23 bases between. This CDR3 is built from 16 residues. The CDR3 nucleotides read TGTGCCAGCACCCAAGGGCCGGGGGTGGGGTCGGATACGCAGTATTTT. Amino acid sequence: CASTQGPGVGSDTQYF.

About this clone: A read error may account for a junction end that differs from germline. CDR3 loop: CASNLDRGTEAFF. CDR3 nucleotide sequence: TGCGCCAGCAACTTGGACAGGGGCACTGAAGCTTTCTTT. The chain uses TRBV5-1 and TRBJ1-1; the match to TRBD1 covers 9 bases. Germline values: CDR1 SGHRS, CDR2 YFSETQ. The CDR3 is 13 amino acids. Looking up the rest from reference TRBV5-1 and TRBJ1-1 gives the full variable domain: KAGVTQTPRYLIKTRGQQVTLSCSPISGHRSVSWYQQTPGQGLQFLFEYFSETQRNKGNFPGRFSGRQFSNSRSEMNVSTLELGDSALYLCASNLDRGTEAFFGQGTRLTVV.

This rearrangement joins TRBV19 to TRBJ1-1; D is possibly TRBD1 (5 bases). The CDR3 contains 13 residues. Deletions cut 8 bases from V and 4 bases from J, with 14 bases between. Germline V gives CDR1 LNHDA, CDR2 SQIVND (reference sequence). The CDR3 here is CASRQGIGTEAFF. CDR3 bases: TGTGCCAGTCGTCAGGGTATCGGCACTGAAGCTTTCTTT.

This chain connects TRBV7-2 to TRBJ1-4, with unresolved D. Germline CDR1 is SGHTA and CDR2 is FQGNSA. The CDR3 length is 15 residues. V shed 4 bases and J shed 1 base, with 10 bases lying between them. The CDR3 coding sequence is TGTGCCAGCAGCTGGCGACCGGGAACTAATGAAAAACTGTTTTTT. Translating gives CASSWRPGTNEKLFF. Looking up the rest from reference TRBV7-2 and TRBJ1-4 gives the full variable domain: GAGVSQSPSNKVTEKGKDVELRCDPISGHTALYWYRQSLGQGLEFLIYFQGNSAPDKSGLPSDRFSAERTGGSVSTLTIQRTQQEDSAVYLCASSWRPGTNEKLFFGSGTQLSVL.

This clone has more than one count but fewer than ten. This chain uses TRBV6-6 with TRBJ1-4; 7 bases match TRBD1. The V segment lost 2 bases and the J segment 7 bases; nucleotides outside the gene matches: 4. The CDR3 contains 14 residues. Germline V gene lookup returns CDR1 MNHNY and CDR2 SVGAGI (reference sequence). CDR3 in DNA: TGTGCCAGCAGTTACCCAGGGGGAGGTGAAAAACTGTTTTTT. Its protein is CASSYPGGGEKLFF.

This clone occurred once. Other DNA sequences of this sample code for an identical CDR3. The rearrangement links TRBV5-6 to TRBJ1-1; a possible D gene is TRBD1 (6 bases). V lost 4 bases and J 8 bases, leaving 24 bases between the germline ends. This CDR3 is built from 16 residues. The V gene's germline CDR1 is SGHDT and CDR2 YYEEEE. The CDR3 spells CASSANPGHSIPEAFF. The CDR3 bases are TGTGCCAGCAGCGCTAATCCGGGACACAGTATCCCCGAAGCTTTCTTT.

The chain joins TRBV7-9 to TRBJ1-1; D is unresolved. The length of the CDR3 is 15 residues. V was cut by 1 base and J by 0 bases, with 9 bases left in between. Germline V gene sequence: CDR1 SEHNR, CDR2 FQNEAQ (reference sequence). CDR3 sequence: CASSLGAGMNTEAFF. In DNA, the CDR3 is TGTGCCAGCAGCTTAGGGGCCGGAATGAACACTGAAGCTTTCTTT.

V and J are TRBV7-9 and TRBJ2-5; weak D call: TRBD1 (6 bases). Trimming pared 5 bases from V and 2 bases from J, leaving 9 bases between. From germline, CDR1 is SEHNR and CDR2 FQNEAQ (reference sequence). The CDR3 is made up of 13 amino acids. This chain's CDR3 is CASSIQGQETQYF. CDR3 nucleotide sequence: TGTGCCAGCAGCATACAGGGACAAGAGACCCAGTACTTC.

Here the CDR3 reads CASSYVGGGNQPQHF. CDR3 coding DNA: TGTGCCAGCAGTTACGTCGGGGGTGGCAATCAGCCCCAGCATTTT. J is TRBJ1-5 and V is TRBV6-5, with a possible D match to TRBD1 (5 bases). There are 15 residues in the CDR3. V lost 2 bases and J lost 2, with 10 bases in between. CDR1 is MNHEY, CDR2 SVGAGI, per germline.

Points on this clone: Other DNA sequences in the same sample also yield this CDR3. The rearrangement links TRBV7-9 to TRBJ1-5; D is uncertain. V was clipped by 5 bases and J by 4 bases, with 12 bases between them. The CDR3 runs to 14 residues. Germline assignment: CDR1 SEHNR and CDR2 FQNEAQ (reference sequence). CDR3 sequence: CASSPGTGNQPQHF. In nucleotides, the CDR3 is TGTGCCAGCAGCCCGGGCACGGGAAATCAGCCCCAGCATTTT.

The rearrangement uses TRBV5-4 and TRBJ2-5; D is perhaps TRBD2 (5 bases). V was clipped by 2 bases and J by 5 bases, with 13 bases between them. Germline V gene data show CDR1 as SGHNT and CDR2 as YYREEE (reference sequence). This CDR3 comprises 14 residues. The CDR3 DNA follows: TGTGCCAGCAGCTTCCGGGGTAGAACTGAGACCCAGTACTTC. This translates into CASSFRGRTETQYF.

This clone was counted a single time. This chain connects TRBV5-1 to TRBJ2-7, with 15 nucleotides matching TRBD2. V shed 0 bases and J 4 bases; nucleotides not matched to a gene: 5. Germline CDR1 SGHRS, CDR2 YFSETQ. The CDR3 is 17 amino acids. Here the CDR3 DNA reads TGCGCCAGCAGCTTGGAAAGTGGGACTAGCGGGGGGTACGAGCAGTACTTC. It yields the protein CASSLESGTSGGYEQYF.

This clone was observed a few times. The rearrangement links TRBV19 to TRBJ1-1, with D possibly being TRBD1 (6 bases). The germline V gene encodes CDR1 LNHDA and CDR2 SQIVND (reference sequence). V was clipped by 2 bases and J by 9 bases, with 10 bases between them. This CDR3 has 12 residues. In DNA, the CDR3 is TGTGCCAGTAGTATAAGTAGGGACAAAGCTTTCTTT. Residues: CASSISRDKAFF.

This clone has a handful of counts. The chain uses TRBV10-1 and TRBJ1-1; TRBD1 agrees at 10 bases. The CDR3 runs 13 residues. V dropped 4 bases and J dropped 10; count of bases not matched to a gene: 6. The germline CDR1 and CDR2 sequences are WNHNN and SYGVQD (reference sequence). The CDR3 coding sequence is TGCGCCAGCAGTGCTGGGACAGGGGATGGAGCTTTCTTT. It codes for CASSAGTGDGAFF.

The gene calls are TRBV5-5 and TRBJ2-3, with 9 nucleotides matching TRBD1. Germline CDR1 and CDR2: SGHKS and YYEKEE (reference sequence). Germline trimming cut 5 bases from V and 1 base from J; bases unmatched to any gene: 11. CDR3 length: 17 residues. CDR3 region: CASRRTGTGLGTDTQYF. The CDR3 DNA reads TGTGCCAGCAGGCGCACCGGGACAGGGCTGGGCACAGATACGCAGTATTTT.

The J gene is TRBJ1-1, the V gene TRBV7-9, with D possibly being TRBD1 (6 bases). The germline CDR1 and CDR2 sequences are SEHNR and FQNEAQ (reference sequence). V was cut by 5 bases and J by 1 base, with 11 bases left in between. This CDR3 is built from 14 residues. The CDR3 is CASSQEGQNTEAFF. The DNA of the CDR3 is TGTGCCAGCAGCCAAGAGGGACAGAACACTGAAGCTTTCTTT.

CDR3 loop: CASGGQSYNEQFF. The CDR3 DNA reads as TGTGCCAGCGGGGGACAGTCATACAATGAGCAGTTCTTC. The rearrangement uses TRBV5-8 and TRBJ2-1, with 7 bases fitting TRBD1. The CDR3 totals 13 residues. Trimming removed 7 bases from V and 4 bases from J; junction bases left unmatched: 5. CDR1 SGHTS and CDR2 YDEGEE come from the germline V gene.

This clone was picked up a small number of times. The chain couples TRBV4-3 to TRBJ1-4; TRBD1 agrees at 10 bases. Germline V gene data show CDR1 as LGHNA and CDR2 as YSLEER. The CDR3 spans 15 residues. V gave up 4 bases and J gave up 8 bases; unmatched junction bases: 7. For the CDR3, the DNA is TGCGCCAGCAGCCTAGGGACAGGGGCTAGGGAAAAACTGTTTTTT. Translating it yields CASSLGTGAREKLFF.

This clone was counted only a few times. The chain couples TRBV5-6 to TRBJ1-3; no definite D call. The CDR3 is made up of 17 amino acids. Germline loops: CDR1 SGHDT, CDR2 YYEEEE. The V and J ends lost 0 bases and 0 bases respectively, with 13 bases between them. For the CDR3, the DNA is TGTGCCAGCAGCTTGGGTGTCAGGAGGTTCTCTGGAAACACCATATATTTT. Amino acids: CASSLGVRRFSGNTIYF.

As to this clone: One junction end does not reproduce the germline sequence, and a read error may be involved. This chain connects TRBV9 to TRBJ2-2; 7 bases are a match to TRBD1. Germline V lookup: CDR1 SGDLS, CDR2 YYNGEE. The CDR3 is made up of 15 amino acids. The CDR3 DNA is TGTGCCGGCAGCGTAGTTCCAGGGGGAGACGGGGAGCTGTTTTTT. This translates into CAGSVVPGGDGELFF.

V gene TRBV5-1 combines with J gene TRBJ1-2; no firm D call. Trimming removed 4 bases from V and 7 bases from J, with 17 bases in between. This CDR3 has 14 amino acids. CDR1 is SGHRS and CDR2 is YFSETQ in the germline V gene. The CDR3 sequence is CASSPWEEETGYTF. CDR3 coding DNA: TGCGCCAGCAGCCCCTGGGAGGAGGAAACTGGCTACACCTTC.

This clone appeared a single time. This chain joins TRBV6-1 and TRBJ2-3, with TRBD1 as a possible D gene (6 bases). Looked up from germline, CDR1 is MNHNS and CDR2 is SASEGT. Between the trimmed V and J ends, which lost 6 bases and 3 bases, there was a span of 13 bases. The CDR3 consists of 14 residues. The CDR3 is CASRIRGITDTQYF. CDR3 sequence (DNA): TGTGCCAGCAGAATCAGGGGCATAACAGATACGCAGTATTTT.